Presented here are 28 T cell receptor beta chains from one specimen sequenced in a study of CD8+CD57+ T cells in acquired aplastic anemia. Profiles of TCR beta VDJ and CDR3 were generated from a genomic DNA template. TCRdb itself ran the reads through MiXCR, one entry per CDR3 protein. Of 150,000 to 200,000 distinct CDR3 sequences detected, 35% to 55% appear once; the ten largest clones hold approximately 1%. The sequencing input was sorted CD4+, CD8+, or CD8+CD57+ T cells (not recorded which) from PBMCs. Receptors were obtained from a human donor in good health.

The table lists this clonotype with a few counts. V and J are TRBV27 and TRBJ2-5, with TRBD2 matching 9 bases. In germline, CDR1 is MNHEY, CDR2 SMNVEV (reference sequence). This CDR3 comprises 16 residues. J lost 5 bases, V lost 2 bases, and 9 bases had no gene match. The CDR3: CASSLMGTSRGETQYF. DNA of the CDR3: TGTGCCAGCAGTTTAATGGGGACTAGCCGGGGGGAGACCCAGTACTTC.

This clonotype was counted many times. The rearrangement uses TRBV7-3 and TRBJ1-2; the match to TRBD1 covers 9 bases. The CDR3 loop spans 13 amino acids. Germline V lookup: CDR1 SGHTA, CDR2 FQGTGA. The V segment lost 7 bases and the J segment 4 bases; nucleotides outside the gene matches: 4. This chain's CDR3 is CASTQGQGYGYTF. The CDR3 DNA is TGTGCCAGCACCCAGGGACAGGGCTATGGCTACACCTTC.

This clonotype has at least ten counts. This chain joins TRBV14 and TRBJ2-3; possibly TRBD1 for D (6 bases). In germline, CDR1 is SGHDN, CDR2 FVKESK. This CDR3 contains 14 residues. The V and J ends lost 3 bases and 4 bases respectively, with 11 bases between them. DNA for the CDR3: TGTGCCAGCAGCCAGGCAACAGGGTCAGATACGCAGTATTTT. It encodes CASSQATGSDTQYF.

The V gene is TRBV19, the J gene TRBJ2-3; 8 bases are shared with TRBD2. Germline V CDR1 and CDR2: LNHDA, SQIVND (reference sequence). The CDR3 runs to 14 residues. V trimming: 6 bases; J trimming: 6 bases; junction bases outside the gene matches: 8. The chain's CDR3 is CASRLTGGPDTQYF. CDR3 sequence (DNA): TGTGCCAGTAGACTAACGGGAGGGCCGGATACGCAGTATTTT.

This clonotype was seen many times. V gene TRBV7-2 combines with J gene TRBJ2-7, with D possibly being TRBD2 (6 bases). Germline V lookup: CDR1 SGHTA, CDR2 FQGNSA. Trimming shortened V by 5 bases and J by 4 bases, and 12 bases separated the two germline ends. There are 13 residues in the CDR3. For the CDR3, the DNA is TGTGCCAGCAGCCAAACTAGCCTTTACGAGCAGTACTTC. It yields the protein CASSQTSLYEQYF.

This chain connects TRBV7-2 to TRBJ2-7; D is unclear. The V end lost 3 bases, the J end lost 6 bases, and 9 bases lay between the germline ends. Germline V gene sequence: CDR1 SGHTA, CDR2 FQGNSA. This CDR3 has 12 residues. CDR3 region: CASSFSGCEQYF. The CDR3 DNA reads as TGTGCCAGCAGCTTCTCCGGCTGCGAGCAGTACTTC.

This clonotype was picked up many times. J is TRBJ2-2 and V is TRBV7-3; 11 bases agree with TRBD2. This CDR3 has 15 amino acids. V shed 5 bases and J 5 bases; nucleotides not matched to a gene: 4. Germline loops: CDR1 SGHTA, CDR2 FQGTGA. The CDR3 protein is CASSALAGVTGELFF. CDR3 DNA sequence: TGTGCCAGCAGCGCACTAGCGGGGGTGACCGGGGAGCTGTTTTTT.

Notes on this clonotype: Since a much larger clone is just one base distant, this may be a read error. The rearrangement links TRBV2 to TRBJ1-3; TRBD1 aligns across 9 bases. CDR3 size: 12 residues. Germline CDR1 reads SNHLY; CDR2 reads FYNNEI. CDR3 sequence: CASTPLRDRVHF. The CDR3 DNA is TGTGCCAGCACCCCTTTACGGGACAGGGTTCATTTT.

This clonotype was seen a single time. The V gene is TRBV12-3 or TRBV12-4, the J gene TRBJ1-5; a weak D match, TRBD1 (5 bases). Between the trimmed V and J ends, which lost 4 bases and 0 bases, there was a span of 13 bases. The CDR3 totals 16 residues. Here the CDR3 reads CASSSRGTYSNQPQHF. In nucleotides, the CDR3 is TGTGCCAGCAGTTCTCGAGGGACGTATAGCAATCAGCCCCAGCATTTT.

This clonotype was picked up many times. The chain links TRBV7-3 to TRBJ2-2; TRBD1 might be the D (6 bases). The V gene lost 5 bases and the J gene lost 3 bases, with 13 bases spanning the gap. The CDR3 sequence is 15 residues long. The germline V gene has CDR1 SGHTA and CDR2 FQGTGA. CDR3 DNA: TGTGCCAGCAGCCCGCGGGCAGGGGACACCGGGGAGCTGTTTTTT. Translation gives CASSPRAGDTGELFF.

The CDR3: CASSVGDSNNSPLHF. The DNA of the CDR3 is TGTGCCAGCAGCGTAGGGGACAGCAATAATTCACCCCTCCACTTT. The chain combines TRBV9 with TRBJ1-6; 7 bases are a match to TRBD1. CDR1 is SGDLS and CDR2 is YYNGEE in the germline V gene. The CDR3 spans 15 residues. J gave up 5 bases and V 0 bases, and 2 bases lay outside the gene matches.

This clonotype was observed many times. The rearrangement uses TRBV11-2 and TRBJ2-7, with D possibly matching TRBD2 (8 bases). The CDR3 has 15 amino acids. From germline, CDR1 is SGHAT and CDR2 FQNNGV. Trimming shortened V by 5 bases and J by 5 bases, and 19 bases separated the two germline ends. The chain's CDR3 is CASSPLGRGRDEQYF. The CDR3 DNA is TGTGCCAGCAGCCCCCTCGGGAGGGGGCGGGACGAGCAGTACTTC.

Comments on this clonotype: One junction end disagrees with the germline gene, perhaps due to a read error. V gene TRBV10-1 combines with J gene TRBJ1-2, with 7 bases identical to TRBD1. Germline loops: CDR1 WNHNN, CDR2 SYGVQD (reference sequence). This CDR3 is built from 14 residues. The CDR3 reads CAISRQGGAQGYTF. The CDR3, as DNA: TGTGCCATCAGCCGACAGGGAGGCGCGCAGGGCTACACCTTC.

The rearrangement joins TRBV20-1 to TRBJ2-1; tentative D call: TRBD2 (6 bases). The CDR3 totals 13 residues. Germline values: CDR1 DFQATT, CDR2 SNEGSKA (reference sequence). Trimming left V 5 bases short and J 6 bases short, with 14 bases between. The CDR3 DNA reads TGCAGTGCTCCGGGGGAGGCTGGCAATGAGCAGTTCTTC. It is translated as CSAPGEAGNEQFF.

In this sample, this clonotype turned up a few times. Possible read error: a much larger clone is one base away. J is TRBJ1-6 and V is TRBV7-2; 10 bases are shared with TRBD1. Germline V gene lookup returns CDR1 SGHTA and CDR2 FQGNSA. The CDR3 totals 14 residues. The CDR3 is CAGSATGGDSPLHF. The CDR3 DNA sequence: TGTGCCGGCAGCGCGACAGGGGGCGATTCACCCCTCCACTTT.

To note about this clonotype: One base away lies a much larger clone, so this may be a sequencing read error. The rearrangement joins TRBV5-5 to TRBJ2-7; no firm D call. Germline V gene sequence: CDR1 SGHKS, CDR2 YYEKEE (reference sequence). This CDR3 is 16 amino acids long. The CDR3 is CVSSLAPGRYTYEQYF. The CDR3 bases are TGTGTCAGCAGCTTAGCCCCAGGTAGATACACCTACGAGCAGTACTTC.

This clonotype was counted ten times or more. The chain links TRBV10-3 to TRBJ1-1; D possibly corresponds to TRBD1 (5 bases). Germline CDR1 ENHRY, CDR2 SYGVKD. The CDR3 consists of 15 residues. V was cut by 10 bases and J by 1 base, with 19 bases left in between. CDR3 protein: CATGGTGTPNTEAFF. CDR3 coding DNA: TGTGCCACTGGGGGGACCGGCACACCGAACACTGAAGCTTTCTTT.

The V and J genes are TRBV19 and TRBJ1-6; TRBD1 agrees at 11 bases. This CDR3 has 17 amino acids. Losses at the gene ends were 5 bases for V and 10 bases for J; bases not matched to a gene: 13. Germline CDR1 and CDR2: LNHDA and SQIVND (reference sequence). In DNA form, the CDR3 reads TGTGCCAGTAGTCTCCGGACAGGGGGCAAGATTAAGTCACCCCTCCACTTT. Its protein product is CASSLRTGGKIKSPLHF.

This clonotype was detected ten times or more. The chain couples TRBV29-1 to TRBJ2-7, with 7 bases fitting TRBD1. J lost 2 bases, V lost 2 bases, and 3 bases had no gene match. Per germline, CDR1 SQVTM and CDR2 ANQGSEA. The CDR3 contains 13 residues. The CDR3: CSVESGQTYEQYF. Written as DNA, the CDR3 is TGCAGCGTTGAATCGGGACAGACCTACGAGCAGTACTTC.

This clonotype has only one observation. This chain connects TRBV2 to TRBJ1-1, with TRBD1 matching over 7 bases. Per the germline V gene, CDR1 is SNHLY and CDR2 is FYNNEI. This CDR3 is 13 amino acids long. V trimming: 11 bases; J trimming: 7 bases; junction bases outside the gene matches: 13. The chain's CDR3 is CAGQRQGHLEAFF. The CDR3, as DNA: TGTGCCGGACAAAGACAGGGTCATCTTGAAGCTTTCTTT. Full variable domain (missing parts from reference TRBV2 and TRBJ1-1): EPEVTQTPSHQVTQMGQEVILRCVPISNHLYFYWYRQILGQKVEFLVSFYNNEISEKSEIFDDQFSVERPDGSNFTLKIRSTKLEDSAMYFCAGQRQGHLEAFFGQGTRLTVV.

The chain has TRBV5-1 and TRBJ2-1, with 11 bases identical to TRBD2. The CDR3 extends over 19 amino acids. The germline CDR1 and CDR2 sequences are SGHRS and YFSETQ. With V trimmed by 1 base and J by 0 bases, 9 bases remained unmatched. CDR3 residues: CASSLFISGGASSYNEQFF. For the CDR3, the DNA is TGCGCCAGCAGCTTGTTCATTAGCGGGGGGGCAAGCTCCTACAATGAGCAGTTCTTC.

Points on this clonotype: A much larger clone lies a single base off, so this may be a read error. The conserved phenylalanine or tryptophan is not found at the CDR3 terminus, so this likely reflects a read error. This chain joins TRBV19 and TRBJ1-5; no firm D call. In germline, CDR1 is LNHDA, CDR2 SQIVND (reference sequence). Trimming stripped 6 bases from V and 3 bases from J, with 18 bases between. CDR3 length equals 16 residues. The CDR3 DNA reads TGTGCCAGTAGGAGAAGCGGCGCAGCCGACAATCAGCCCCAGCATTCT. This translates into CASRRSGAADNQPQHS.

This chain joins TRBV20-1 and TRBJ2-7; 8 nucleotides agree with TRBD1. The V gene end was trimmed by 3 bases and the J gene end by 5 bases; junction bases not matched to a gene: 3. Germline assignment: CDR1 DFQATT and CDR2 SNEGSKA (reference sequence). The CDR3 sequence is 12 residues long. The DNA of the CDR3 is TGCAGTGCTAGCCGGACAGGGAACGAGCAGTACTTC. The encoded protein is CSASRTGNEQYF.

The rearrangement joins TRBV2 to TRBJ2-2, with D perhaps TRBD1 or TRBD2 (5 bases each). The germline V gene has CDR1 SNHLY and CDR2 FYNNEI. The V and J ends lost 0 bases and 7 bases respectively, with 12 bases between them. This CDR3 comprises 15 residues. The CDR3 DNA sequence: TGTGCCAGCAGTGAAGCGCTTCGGGGCATCGGGGAGCTGTTTTTT. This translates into CASSEALRGIGELFF.

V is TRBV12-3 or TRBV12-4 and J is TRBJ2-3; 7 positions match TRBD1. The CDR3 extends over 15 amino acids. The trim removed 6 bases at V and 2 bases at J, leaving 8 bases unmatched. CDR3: CASRSGTENTDTQYF. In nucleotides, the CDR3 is TGTGCCAGCAGGTCCGGGACAGAGAACACAGATACGCAGTATTTT.

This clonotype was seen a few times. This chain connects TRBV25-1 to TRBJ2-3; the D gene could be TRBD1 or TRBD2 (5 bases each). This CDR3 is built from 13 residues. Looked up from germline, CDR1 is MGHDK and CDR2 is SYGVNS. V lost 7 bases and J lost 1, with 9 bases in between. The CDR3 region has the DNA TGTGCCAGCACGGGACGGGGCACAGATACGCAGTATTTT. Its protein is CASTGRGTDTQYF.

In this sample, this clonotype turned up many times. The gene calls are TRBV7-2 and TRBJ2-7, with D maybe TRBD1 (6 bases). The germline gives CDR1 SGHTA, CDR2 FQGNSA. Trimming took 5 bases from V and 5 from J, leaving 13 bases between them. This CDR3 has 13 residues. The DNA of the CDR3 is TGTGCCAGCAGCCGACAGGTGACGGACGAGCAGTACTTC. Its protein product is CASSRQVTDEQYF.

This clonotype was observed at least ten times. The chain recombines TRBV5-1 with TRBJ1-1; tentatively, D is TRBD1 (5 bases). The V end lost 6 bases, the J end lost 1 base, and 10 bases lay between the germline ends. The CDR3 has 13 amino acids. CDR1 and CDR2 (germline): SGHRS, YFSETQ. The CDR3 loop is CASTQDTNTEAFF. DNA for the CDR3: TGCGCCAGCACCCAGGACACGAACACTGAAGCTTTCTTT.